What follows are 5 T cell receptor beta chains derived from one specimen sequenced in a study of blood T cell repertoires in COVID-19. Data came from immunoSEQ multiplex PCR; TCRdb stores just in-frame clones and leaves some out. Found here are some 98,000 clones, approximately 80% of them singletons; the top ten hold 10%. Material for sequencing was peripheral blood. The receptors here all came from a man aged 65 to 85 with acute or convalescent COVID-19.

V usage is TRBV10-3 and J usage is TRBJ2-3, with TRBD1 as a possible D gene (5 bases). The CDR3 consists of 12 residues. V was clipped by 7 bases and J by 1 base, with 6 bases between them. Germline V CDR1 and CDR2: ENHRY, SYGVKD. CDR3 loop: CAIKGGTDTQYF. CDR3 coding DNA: TGTGCCATCAAAGGGGGCACAGATACGCAGTATTTT.

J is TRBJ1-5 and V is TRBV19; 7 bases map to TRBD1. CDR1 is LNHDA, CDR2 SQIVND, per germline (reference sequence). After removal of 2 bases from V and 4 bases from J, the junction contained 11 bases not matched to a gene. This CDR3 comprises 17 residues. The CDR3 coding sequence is TGTGCCAGTAGTATAAGACGAGAGGGACAGTCTAATCAGCCCCAGCATTTT. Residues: CASSIRREGQSNQPQHF.

CDR3 loop: CASIPDRVFNEQFF. CDR3 nucleotide sequence: TGTGCCAGCATCCCGGACAGGGTATTTAATGAGCAGTTCTTC. V is TRBV6-2 or TRBV6-3 and J is TRBJ2-1; 8 bases map to TRBD1. The CDR3 consists of 14 residues. The junction had 9 bases not matched to a gene; V was cut back by 7 bases and J by 7 bases. Germline CDR1 reads MNHEY; CDR2 reads SVGEGT.

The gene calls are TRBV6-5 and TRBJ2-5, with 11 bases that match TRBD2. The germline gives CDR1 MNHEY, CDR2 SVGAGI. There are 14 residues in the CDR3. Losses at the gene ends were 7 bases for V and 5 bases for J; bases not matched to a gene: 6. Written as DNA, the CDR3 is TGTGCCAGCACCCTAGCGGGAGGTACGGAGACCCAGTACTTC. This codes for CASTLAGGTETQYF.

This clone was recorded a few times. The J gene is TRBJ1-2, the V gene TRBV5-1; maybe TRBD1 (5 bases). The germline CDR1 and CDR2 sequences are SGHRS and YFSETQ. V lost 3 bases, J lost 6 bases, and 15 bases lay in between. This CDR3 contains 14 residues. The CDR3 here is CASSSSPGGNGYTF. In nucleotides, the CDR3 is TGCGCCAGCAGCTCAAGTCCGGGGGGGAATGGCTACACCTTC. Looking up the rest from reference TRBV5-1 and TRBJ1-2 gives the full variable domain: KAGVTQTPRYLIKTRGQQVTLSCSPISGHRSVSWYQQTPGQGLQFLFEYFSETQRNKGNFPGRFSGRQFSNSRSEMNVSTLELGDSALYLCASSSSPGGNGYTFGSGTRLTVV.